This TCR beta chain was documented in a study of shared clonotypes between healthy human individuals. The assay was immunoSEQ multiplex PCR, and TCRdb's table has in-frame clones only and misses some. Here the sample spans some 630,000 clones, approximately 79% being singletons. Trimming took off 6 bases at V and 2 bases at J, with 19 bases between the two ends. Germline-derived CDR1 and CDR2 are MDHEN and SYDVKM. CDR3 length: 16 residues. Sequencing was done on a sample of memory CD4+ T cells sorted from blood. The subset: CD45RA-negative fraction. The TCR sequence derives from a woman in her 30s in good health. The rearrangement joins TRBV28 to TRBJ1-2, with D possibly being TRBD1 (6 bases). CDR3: CASSKRQVPGNYGYTF. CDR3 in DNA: TGTGCCAGCAGCAAACGACAGGTCCCGGGGAACTATGGCTACACCTTC.